The clone carrying this T cell receptor (beta chain) was counted many times. The ends were cut back, 5 bases at V and 4 bases at J, with 12 bases in the middle. Germline CDR1 reads LNHDA; CDR2 reads SQIVND (reference sequence). CDR3 size: 15 residues. TCRdb passed the reads through MiXCR, listing each CDR3 protein once. Here the sample spans about 180,000 distinct CDR3 sequences, around 15% being singletons. This specimen comes from a study of T cell repertoires in cytomegalovirus infection. This receptor was identified in a human donor in good health (CMV status not recorded). Some clones in this sample may be carry-over from other donors' samples. V gene TRBV19 combines with J gene TRBJ1-6; D remains unclear. Specimen: PBMCs. The CDR3 DNA is TGTGCCAGTAGTGGACGCAGCGTTTATAATTCACCCCTCCACTTT. Its translation: CASSGRSVYNSPLHF.